This T cell receptor beta chain was found in a study of CD8 T cells in Susac syndrome. Of note for this clonotype: Lacking the conserved final phenylalanine or tryptophan, this CDR3 likely reflects a read error.

RNA in amounts of roughly 0.5 to 1 ug was reverse transcribed with random hexamers. MiXCR, applied by TCRdb to the immunoSEQ multiplex PCR reads, yields one record per CDR3 protein. The sample has approximately 190,000 distinct CDR3 sequences, approximately 95% seen once; the top ten hold approximately 0.15%. The clonotype was recovered from a human donor with Susac syndrome. Material for sequencing was CD8+ T cells from PBMCs.

This CDR3 reads CASSPQRYGTGNHEQFL. The CDR3 region has the DNA TGTGCCAGCAGCCCCCAAAGATATGGGACAGGGAACCATGAGCAGTTCCTC. The chain links TRBV7-9 to TRBJ2-1; 9 bases match TRBD1. CDR1 is SEHNR and CDR2 is FQNEAQ in the germline V gene (reference sequence). This CDR3 has 17 amino acids. With 5 bases clipped from V and 8 bases from J, the junction kept 16 bases outside the gene matches.